This passage covers 10 T cell receptor beta chains from one sample sequenced in a study of shared clonotypes between healthy human individuals. The assay was immunoSEQ multiplex PCR, and TCRdb's table has in-frame clones only and misses some. Of about 560,000 clones listed, roughly four fifths are singletons. The sample consisted of PBMCs. The receptor set was obtained from a woman aged 40 to 49 in good health. Some clones in this sample may be carry-over from other donors' samples.

The chain is built from TRBV7-6 and TRBJ1-2; D not resolved. This CDR3 comprises 15 residues. Germline CDR1 SGHVS, CDR2 FNYEAQ. The V and J ends lost 5 bases and 4 bases respectively, with 17 bases between them. CDR3 protein: CASSANRAAPYGYTF. The CDR3 DNA reads as TGTGCCAGCAGCGCCAACCGGGCCGCGCCCTATGGCTACACCTTC.

The chain has TRBV21-1 and TRBJ1-5. TRBV21-1 is marked as a pseudogene. CDR3 size: 14 residues. DNA for the CDR3: TGTGCCAGCAGCAAAGTGACGGGAATGAAGCCCCAGCATTTT. It yields the protein CASSKVTGMKPQHF.

The chain recombines TRBV4-2 with TRBJ2-1; a weak D match, TRBD2 (6 bases). CDR1 is LGHNA, CDR2 YNFKEQ, per germline. The CDR3 covers 16 residues. The germline V and J ends were trimmed by 1 base and 0 bases, with 10 bases remaining between them. This CDR3 is CASSQGGDSSYNEQFF. The CDR3 coding sequence is TGTGCCAGCAGCCAAGGCGGGGATAGCTCCTACAATGAGCAGTTCTTC.

J is TRBJ2-3 and V is TRBV4-1; D is unclear. The CDR3 covers 13 residues. CDR1 and CDR2 (germline): MGHRA, YSYEKL. V shed 5 bases and J shed 4 bases, with 10 bases lying between them. CDR3 nucleotide sequence: TGCGCCAGCAGCAAGAACCACGCAGATACGCAGTATTTT. Translating it yields CASSKNHADTQYF.

The rearrangement joins TRBV5-1 to TRBJ2-7; TRBD1 matches 10 bases. Unmatched junction bases numbered 9, after V lost 4 bases and J lost 5 bases. Germline-derived CDR1 and CDR2 are SGHRS and YFSETQ. The CDR3 runs to 15 residues. As DNA, the CDR3 is TGCGCCAGCAGCCCGGTGGGGACAGGGGTGGACGAGCAGTACTTC. Residues: CASSPVGTGVDEQYF.

V is TRBV7-8 and J is TRBJ2-2, with D unresolved. The CDR3 loop spans 13 amino acids. The V end lost 3 bases, the J end lost 6 bases, and 8 bases lay between the germline ends. Germline V gives CDR1 SGHVS, CDR2 FQNEAQ. The CDR3 here is CASSFVSSGELFF. CDR3 DNA: TGTGCCAGCAGCTTCGTGTCATCCGGGGAGCTGTTTTTT.

The V and J genes are TRBV19 and TRBJ2-1; 13 nucleotides match TRBD2. The CDR3 totals 14 residues. With V trimmed by 6 bases and J by 9 bases, 5 bases remained unmatched. CDR1 and CDR2 from the germline V gene are LNHDA and SQIVND (reference sequence). CDR3 region: CASSGLAGVLEQFF. The CDR3 region has the DNA TGTGCCAGTAGCGGACTAGCGGGAGTGCTTGAGCAGTTCTTC. Drawing the rest from reference TRBV19 and TRBJ2-1, the complete variable domain is DGGITQSPKYLFRKEGQNVTLSCEQNLNHDAMYWYRQDPGQGLRLIYYSQIVNDFQKGDIAEGYSVSREKKESFPLTVTSAQKNPTAFYLCASSGLAGVLEQFFGPGTRLTVL.

The J gene is TRBJ2-1, the V gene TRBV27; 13 bases map to TRBD2. The germline CDR1 and CDR2 sequences are MNHEY and SMNVEV (reference sequence). The CDR3 is 17 amino acids. J gave up 7 bases and V 4 bases, and 10 bases lay outside the gene matches. The CDR3 region has the DNA TGTGCCAGCAGTTCCGAAGGACTAGCGGGAGTTGGGAATGAGCAGTTCTTC. Protein sequence: CASSSEGLAGVGNEQFF.

A single count supports this clone. The chain joins TRBV7-2 to TRBJ1-5; D call uncertain. CDR1 SGHTA and CDR2 FQGNSA come from the germline V gene. The CDR3 contains 14 residues. Trimming took 0 bases from V and 7 from J, leaving 10 bases between them. The CDR3 region is CASSLAGGYQPQHF. The CDR3 region has the DNA TGTGCCAGCAGCTTAGCGGGAGGGTACCAGCCCCAGCATTTT.

The V gene is TRBV19, the J gene TRBJ1-1; D remains ambiguous. The CDR3 runs to 13 residues. Between the trimmed V and J ends, which lost 5 bases and 0 bases, there was a span of 7 bases. Germline CDR1 LNHDA, CDR2 SQIVND (reference sequence). As DNA, the CDR3 is TGTGCCAGTAGTGTGACCATGAACACTGAAGCTTTCTTT. Translated: CASSVTMNTEAFF.